The 6 T cell receptor beta chains in this list originate from one sample, sequenced in a study of T-cell memory formation after mild COVID-19 (dated by TCRdb to the early 2020s). The method behind the library was 5' RACE. Instrument used: Illumina NovaSeq 6000. TCRdb ran its own pipeline on the public reads, namely fastp trimming at Q25 and MiXCR clone calling, and kept in-frame beta chains. Every distinct CDR3 protein forms one entry, paired with its most common genes and DNA. The table for this sample lists 150,000 to 200,000 distinct CDR3 sequences; around a tenth of them were counted only once. The ten most abundant clones make up roughly 3.8% of the sample. The sample was PBMCs or a T cell subset sorted from them (not recorded which). The receptors stem from a man aged 18-30 years who had mild COVID-19 (a few samples of this study predate the infection). The sample titles of this study are shuffled in the database, so cell type and time point are left out; the donor was told from shared clones.

In its sample, this clonotype was seen many times. The V gene is TRBV7-2, the J gene TRBJ2-1, with 7 bases that match TRBD1. Germline V CDR1 and CDR2: SGHTA, FQGNSA. The ends lost 5 bases at V and 9 bases at J; junction bases unmatched: 7. CDR3 length: 13 residues. CDR3 DNA: TGTGCCAGCAGCCGAGGACAGGTTGGTGAGCAGTTCTTC. Protein: CASSRGQVGEQFF. The full variable domain, its missing parts supplied by reference TRBV7-2 and TRBJ2-1, is GAGVSQSPSNKVTEKGKDVELRCDPISGHTALYWYRQSLGQGLEFLIYFQGNSAPDKSGLPSDRFSAERTGGSVSTLTIQRTQQEDSAVYLCASSRGQVGEQFFGPGTRLTVL.

This clonotype was picked up a small number of times. The chain carries TRBV5-1 and TRBJ1-1, with no clear D. CDR1 is SGHRS and CDR2 is YFSETQ in the germline V gene. V gave up 0 bases and J gave up 11 bases, with 23 bases separating them. The CDR3 totals 16 residues. CDR3 in DNA: TGCGCCAGCAGCTTGGGGGCGATCGGAGGCTCCGTGAATGCTTTCTTT. Amino acids: CASSLGAIGGSVNAFF.

The genes are TRBV5-1 and TRBJ1-5; 7 nucleotides agree with TRBD1. Germline V lookup: CDR1 SGHRS, CDR2 YFSETQ. V lost 0 bases to trimming and J lost 7 bases; unmatched junction nucleotides: 10. The CDR3 sequence is 16 residues long. DNA for the CDR3: TGCGCCAGCAGCTTGGTCCCAGGGGGTGTGCAGCAGCCCCAGCATTTT. Amino acid sequence: CASSLVPGGVQQPQHF.

As regards this clonotype: This may stem from a read error, because a much larger clone lies one nucleotide away. The CDR3 DNA reads TGTGTCAGCAGCGTAGATAGAGATACGCAGTATTTT. It yields the protein CVSSVDRDTQYF. The chain uses TRBV9 and TRBJ2-3; D not certain. Germline V CDR1 and CDR2: SGDLS, YYNGEE. The CDR3 is made up of 12 amino acids. Filled out from reference TRBV9 and TRBJ2-3, the complete variable domain reads DSGVTQTPKHLITATGQRVTLRCSPRSGDLSVYWYQQSLDQGLQFLIQYYNGEERAKGNILERFSAQQFPDLHSELNLSSLELGDSALYFCVSSVDRDTQYFGPGTRLTVL.

This clonotype turned up a few times. The chain carries TRBV12-3 or TRBV12-4 and TRBJ1-5; perhaps TRBD1 as D (5 bases). V gave up 5 bases and J gave up 4 bases, with 21 bases separating them. CDR3 size: 17 residues. The CDR3 sequence: CASSKLGEDQPNQPQHF. The CDR3 region has the DNA TGTGCCAGCAGTAAACTAGGGGAGGACCAACCTAATCAGCCCCAGCATTTT.

This clonotype was counted at least ten times. The V and J genes are TRBV5-1 and TRBJ1-5; D remains ambiguous. The V end was cut by 0 bases, the J end by 4 bases, with 8 bases between. Germline CDR1 SGHRS, CDR2 YFSETQ. This CDR3 has 14 amino acids. CDR3 protein: CASSLGYGNQPQHF. The DNA for the CDR3 is TGCGCCAGCAGCTTGGGGTACGGGAATCAGCCCCAGCATTTT.